This is a list of T cell receptor beta chains from one sample in a study of T cell repertoires in cytomegalovirus infection. No antigens are known for them. TCRdb itself ran the reads through MiXCR, one entry per CDR3 protein. The table has around 340,000 distinct CDR3 sequences, roughly 28% seen once. Sequences were derived from cultured PBMCs, sampled from culture after CMV antigen stimulation. The receptors were sampled from a human donor in good health (CMV status not recorded). Some clones in this sample may be carry-over from other donors' samples. CDR3s include the opening cysteine and the closing phenylalanine or tryptophan.

TRBV27,TRBJ2-1,CASRPAGLAGPYNEQFF
TRBV15,TRBJ1-1,CATTKSPQENTEAFF
TRBV29-1,TRBJ1-5,CSVEVETGIYYSNQPQHF
TRBV9,TRBJ1-1,CASSVDGGTEAFF
TRBV10-2,TRBJ1-1,CASSERAVGTEAFF
TRBV7-2,TRBJ2-3,CASSRDSTDTQYF
TRBV2,TRBJ1-1,CASSDPSGNTEAFF
TRBV7-9,TRBJ1-5,CASSDLPGGPNQPQHF
TRBV7-9,TRBJ2-1,CASSSAQDRDLLSPYNEQFF
TRBV18,TRBJ2-7,CASSPLTGTGLSEQYF
TRBV20-1,TRBJ1-5,CSARRGWSTNQPQHF
TRBV2,TRBJ2-7,CASSPTGFIEQYF
TRBV19,TRBJ2-1,CASSMGGRAYNEQFF
TRBV4-2,TRBJ1-4,CASSQASPNEKLFF
TRBV24-1,TRBJ2-7,CAIRTGGVRQYF
TRBV7-2,TRBJ1-2,CASNFDGQRNYGYTF
TRBV20-1,TRBJ2-2,CSARDGTGATGELFF
TRBV11-1,TRBJ2-5,CASSLVRSGETQYF
TRBV6-1,TRBJ2-1,CASTRDRGLDNEQFF
TRBV5-1,TRBJ2-1,CASSLVGGASYNEQFF
TRBV7-6,TRBJ1-1,CASSPRRDMKNTEAFF
TRBV28,TRBJ1-1,CASRLLNTEAFF
TRBV5-1,TRBJ2-7,CASSVGQMSYEQYF
TRBV12-3/TRBV12-4,TRBJ2-1,CASSLSGTPYNEQFF
TRBV11-2,TRBJ2-3,CASSLKAPSTDTQYF
TRBV12-3/TRBV12-4,TRBJ2-7,CASSDRVYEQYF
TRBV19,TRBJ2-2,CASSVPLPGSGELFF
TRBV5-1,TRBJ2-6,CASSFIDSRSGANVLTF
TRBV29-1,TRBJ1-1,CSVGQVLNTEAFF
TRBV19,TRBJ1-2,CASSYTGAYGYTF
TRBV7-8,TRBJ2-5,CASSPWTSGAQETQYF
TRBV12-3/TRBV12-4,TRBJ1-3,CASILRLAPVVNGAGHTIYF
TRBV11-2,TRBJ2-5,CASRSSGTGRGHLKTQYF
TRBV7-3,TRBJ2-2,CASTTSPGGGVNTGELFF
TRBV5-1,TRBJ1-1,CASSPLSVNTEAFF
TRBV7-9,TRBJ2-5,CASSLNDPGPQFHAGSVRQETQYF
TRBV12-3/TRBV12-4,TRBJ1-2,CASSRIGGGGYGYTF
TRBV12-3/TRBV12-4,TRBJ2-1,CASSLVNNEQFF
TRBV20-1,TRBJ2-1,CSARPLAGVENEQFF
TRBV12-3/TRBV12-4,TRBJ1-1,CASSRQASNTEAFF
TRBV9,TRBJ1-2,CASSVEGGAQAYGYTF
TRBV19,TRBJ1-5,CASSIGDWTGVNQPQHF
TRBV6-5,TRBJ2-1,CASRGLAQSEQFF